These 5 T cell receptor beta chains originate from one sample sequenced in a study of response to subunit inactivated influenza vaccine. MiXCR, run by TCRdb on the RT-PCR reads, gives a single entry per CDR3 protein. Of hundreds of thousands of distinct CDR3 sequences listed, about 25% were seen once; the top ten hold approximately 1.9%. This sample comprised CD4+ T cells sorted from PBMCs, obtained 5 to 6 days after vaccination. The origin of the receptors is a man between 50 and 59 years old who received an inactivated influenza vaccine.

The chain combines TRBV3-1 with TRBJ2-7; a possible D gene is TRBD2 (6 bases). Germline loops: CDR1 LGHDT, CDR2 YNNKEL (reference sequence). The length of the CDR3 is 15 residues. V was pared by 0 bases and J by 0 bases, with 9 bases between. The CDR3 coding sequence is TGTGCCAGCAGCCAAGATGGAGGGTACTCCTACGAGCAGTACTTC. Translation gives CASSQDGGYSYEQYF.

This clonotype was observed a handful of times. V and J are TRBV3-1 and TRBJ2-7, with 9 bases lining up with TRBD1. Losses at the gene ends were 4 bases for V and 4 bases for J; bases not matched to a gene: 8. CDR3 length: 15 residues. Germline CDR1 reads LGHDT; CDR2 reads YNNKEL (reference sequence). The CDR3 loop reads CASSLFTGGGYEQYF. For the CDR3, the DNA is TGTGCCAGCAGCCTCTTTACAGGGGGCGGGTACGAGCAGTACTTC.

J is TRBJ1-2 and V is TRBV20-1, with D maybe TRBD1 (6 bases). The CDR3 runs 11 residues. CDR1 is DFQATT, CDR2 SNEGSKA, per germline (reference sequence). Trimming shortened V by 6 bases and J by 5 bases, and 10 bases separated the two germline ends. The CDR3 sequence: CSATGQYGYTF. In DNA, the CDR3 is TGCAGTGCAACAGGACAGTATGGCTACACCTTC.

This clonotype appeared a few times. This chain uses TRBV7-2 with TRBJ1-2, with D perhaps TRBD1 (6 bases). This CDR3 has 15 residues. Germline assignment: CDR1 SGHTA and CDR2 FQGNSA. V lost 6 bases and J 4 bases, leaving 18 bases between the germline ends. This chain's CDR3 is CASRVTDSSVYGYTF. The CDR3 DNA is TGTGCCAGCAGGGTTACGGACAGTTCGGTCTATGGCTACACCTTC.

The CDR3 DNA is TGTGCCAGCAGTTACTCGAGTACTAGCGGGGGAAACACCGGGGAGCTGTTTTTT. This translates into CASSYSSTSGGNTGELFF. The V call is TRBV6-5, the J call TRBJ2-2; 11 nucleotides agree with TRBD2. The V gene's germline CDR1 is MNHEY and CDR2 SVGAGI. The CDR3 spans 18 residues. V gave up 0 bases and J gave up 2 bases; unmatched junction bases: 5.